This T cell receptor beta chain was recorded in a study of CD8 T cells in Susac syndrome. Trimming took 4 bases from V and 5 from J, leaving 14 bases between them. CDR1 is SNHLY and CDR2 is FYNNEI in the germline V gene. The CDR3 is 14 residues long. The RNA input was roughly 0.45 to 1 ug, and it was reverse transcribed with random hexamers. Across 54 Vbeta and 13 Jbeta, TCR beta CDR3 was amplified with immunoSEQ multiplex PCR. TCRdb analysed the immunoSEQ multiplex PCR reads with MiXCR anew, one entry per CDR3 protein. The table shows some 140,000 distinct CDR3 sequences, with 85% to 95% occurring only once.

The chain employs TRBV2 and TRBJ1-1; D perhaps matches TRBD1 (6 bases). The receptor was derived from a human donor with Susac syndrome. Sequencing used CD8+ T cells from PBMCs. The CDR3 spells CASSVLDSRTEAFF. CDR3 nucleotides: TGTGCCAGCAGTGTTTTGGACAGTCGTACTGAAGCTTTCTTT.